This T cell receptor beta chain came from a study of identical twins. About this clonotype: Its target is not known.

Study findings and constraints: Abundant cord blood beta clonotypes carried fewer insertions; memory repertoires showed none. Where out-of-frame alpha sequences were twin-shared, they showed excess low generation probability.

Germline trimming cut 1 base from V and 8 bases from J; bases unmatched to any gene: 12. This CDR3 contains 16 residues. MiXCR was run by TCRdb on the 5' RACE reads, yielding one entry per CDR3 protein. The sample lists about 1.7 million distinct CDR3 sequences, about 32% occurring once. The clonotype originates from a newborn girl in good health. The chain carries TRBV12-3 or TRBV12-4 and TRBJ1-2; TRBD1 matches at 8 bases. Sequenced material: cord blood. Written as DNA, the CDR3 is TGTGCCAGCAGTTTAGGAGCCAGGACAGGGAGAGGGGGCTACACCTTC. Amino acids: CASSLGARTGRGGYTF.